This T cell receptor beta chain was recorded in a study of blood T cells in healthy people across ages. The CDR3 consists of 18 residues. Trimming stripped 4 bases from V and 5 bases from J, with 24 bases between. CDR1 is SGHVS and CDR2 is FQNEAQ in the germline V gene. A sample-barcoded 5' primer and a J-beta primer mix were used in a second PCR of about 7 to 12 cycles. Each CDR3 protein gets one entry after TCRdb re-called the 5' RACE reads with MiXCR. The sample yields about 640,000 distinct CDR3 sequences, approximately 30% seen once. Points from the study as a whole: From one million sequenced T cells, diversity estimates were lower bounds.

Concerning this clonotype itself: Its target is not known.

This TCR was sampled from an elderly woman in good health. Sequenced input: blood. The V and J genes are TRBV7-8 and TRBJ2-1; weak D call: TRBD2 (6 bases). The CDR3 coding sequence is TGTGCCAGCAGCTCCTCCGCGGGGCGGGATTACCCTAACAATGAGCAGTTCTTC. Amino acid sequence: CASSSSAGRDYPNNEQFF.